One and the same sample provided the 6 T cell receptor beta chains below, sequenced in a study of early T cells in non-severe SARS-CoV-2 infection. TCRdb reprocessed the 5' RACE reads via MiXCR and lists one record per CDR3 protein. The data contain roughly 50,000 distinct CDR3 sequences, about 7.8% of them seen just once; the ten biggest clones take up about 5.3%. The sample consisted of whole blood. The receptors come from an adult who was a healthcare worker with PCR-confirmed SARS-CoV-2 infection or an uninfected control (not recorded which).

Only a few counts were recorded for this clonotype. V and J are TRBV2 and TRBJ2-7; 7 bases fit TRBD1. CDR1 and CDR2 (germline): SNHLY, FYNNEI. The CDR3 is 14 residues long. After removal of 6 bases from V and 2 bases from J, the junction contained 7 bases not matched to a gene. CDR3 protein: CASRLGTATYEQYF. The DNA of the CDR3 is TGTGCCAGCAGACTCGGGACAGCCACCTACGAGCAGTACTTC.

Only a few counts were recorded for this clonotype. CDR3 amino acids: CASSLARKVVYGYTF. The CDR3 DNA reads as TGTGCCAGCAGCTTGGCCAGGAAGGTAGTCTATGGCTACACCTTC. This rearrangement joins TRBV5-6 to TRBJ1-2, with D unresolved. CDR1 SGHDT and CDR2 YYEEEE come from the germline V gene. V lost 0 bases, J lost 4 bases, and 13 bases lay in between. This CDR3 is 15 amino acids long.

This sequence joins TRBV11-1 and TRBJ2-1; 9 nucleotides match TRBD2. This CDR3 comprises 16 residues. CDR1 and CDR2 from the germline V gene are SGHAT and FQDESV (reference sequence). The trim removed 7 bases at V and 6 bases at J, leaving 13 bases unmatched. DNA of the CDR3: TGTGCCAGCACGCAAGGGGGACTAGCCCTATTCAATGAGCAGTTCTTC. Amino acids: CASTQGGLALFNEQFF.

The table lists this clonotype with a few counts. Compared with germline, one end of the junction differs, possibly owing to a read error. This chain links TRBV6-5 with TRBJ2-5, with TRBD1 matching over 7 bases. Germline CDR1 is MNHEY and CDR2 is SVGAGI. The CDR3 has 15 amino acids. The CDR3 DNA is TGTACCAGCAGTTACGAGGGCAGGGGGTTAGAGACCCAGTACTTC. Protein: CTSSYEGRGLETQYF.

This clonotype has just a few counts. The gene calls are TRBV9 and TRBJ1-5; 10 bases fit TRBD1. CDR1 is SGDLS and CDR2 is YYNGEE in the germline V gene. V trimming: 0 bases; J trimming: 7 bases; junction bases outside the gene matches: 4. The CDR3 is made up of 15 amino acids. The CDR3 loop is CASSVAADRGQPQHF. Here the CDR3 DNA reads TGTGCCAGCAGCGTAGCGGCGGACAGGGGGCAGCCCCAGCATTTT.

This chain connects TRBV6-2 or TRBV6-3 to TRBJ2-7, with D possibly being TRBD1 (5 bases). Per germline, CDR1 MNHEY and CDR2 SVGEGT. This CDR3 region has 12 residues. With 2 bases removed from V and 4 bases from J, the gap between germline ends came to 6 bases. The CDR3 region has the DNA TGTGCCAGCAGTTACGCAGGGTACGAGCAGTACTTC. This gives the protein CASSYAGYEQYF.